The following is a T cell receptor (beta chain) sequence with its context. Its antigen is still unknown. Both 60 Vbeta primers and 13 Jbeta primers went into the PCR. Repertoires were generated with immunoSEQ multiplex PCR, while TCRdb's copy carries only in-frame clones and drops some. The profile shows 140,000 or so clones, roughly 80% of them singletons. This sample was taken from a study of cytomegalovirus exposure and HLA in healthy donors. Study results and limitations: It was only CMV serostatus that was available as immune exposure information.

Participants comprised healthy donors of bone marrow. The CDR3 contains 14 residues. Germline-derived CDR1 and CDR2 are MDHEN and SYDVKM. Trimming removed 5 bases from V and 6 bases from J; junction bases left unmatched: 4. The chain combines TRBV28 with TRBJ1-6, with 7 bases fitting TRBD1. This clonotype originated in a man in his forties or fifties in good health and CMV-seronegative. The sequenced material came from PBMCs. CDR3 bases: TGTGCCAGCAGTCCAGACAGGGTTAATTCACCCCTCCACTTT. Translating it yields CASSPDRVNSPLHF.